A selection of T cell receptor beta chains follows, all from one sample in a study of blood T cell repertoires in COVID-19. TCRdb keeps only in-frame clones here, not all; method: immunoSEQ multiplex PCR. Of about 240,000 clones listed, roughly 83% are singletons. The sample taken for sequencing was peripheral blood. These receptors all stem from a woman older than 75 with acute or convalescent COVID-19. Both conserved end residues are part of each CDR3. D genes are given only for firm matches. Clone sizes are given selectively: once, few, many, or a class where the clone is expanded.

d_call j_call v_call clone_size cdr3_nt cdr3_aa
TRBD2 TRBJ2-7 TRBV5-1 . TGCGCCAGCAGCCTAGCGGGGGGCGCGCCCTACGAGCAGTACTTC CASSLAGGAPYEQYF
TRBD1 TRBJ1-4 TRBV5-4 . TGTGCCAGCAGCCCCTCGACAGGGGTTGGGGAAAAACTGTTTTTT CASSPSTGVGEKLFF
. TRBJ2-5 TRBV7-2 . TGTGCCAGCAGCTTAGCGGGAAGGGGGTTCCAAGAGACCCAGTACTTC CASSLAGRGFQETQYF
. TRBJ1-1 TRBV18 . TGTGCCAGCTCACCACCTTCTGTGTCCTTGAACACTGAAGCTTTCTTT CASSPPSVSLNTEAFF
TRBD1 TRBJ2-5 TRBV15 . TGTGCCACCAGAAAGAGAGGAGGACAGGGGCAACAGACCCAGTACTTC CATRKRGGQGQQTQYF
. TRBJ1-5 TRBV12-3/TRBV12-4 . TGTGCCAGCAGCTCCCCAGCGGGGCCCCAGCATTTT CASSSPAGPQHF
. TRBJ1-4 TRBV3-1/TRBV3-2 . TGTGCCAGCAGCGCCCGGGTCCTGTCGACTAATGAAAAACTGTTTTTT CASSARVLSTNEKLFF
. TRBJ1-5 TRBV7-2 . TGTGCCAGCAGCTTACGGTCTGATCAGCCCCAGCATTTT CASSLRSDQPQHF
TRBD2 TRBJ2-5 TRBV5-1 . TGCGCCAGCAGCTTGTCGAGCGGGGGGGCGGTTGAGACCCAGTACTTC CASSLSSGGAVETQYF
TRBD1 TRBJ1-1 TRBV29-1 . TGCAGCGGCAACAGGGGGTTAGGCACTGAAGCTTTCTTT CSGNRGLGTEAFF
TRBD1 TRBJ2-7 TRBV7-2 . TGTGCCAGCAGCACCGCCGGGACAGGGGGATACGAGCAGTACTTC CASSTAGTGGYEQYF
. TRBJ1-2 TRBV5-1 . TGCGCCAGCAGCCTAAACGGGGGAGCCTATGGCTACACCTTC CASSLNGGAYGYTF
TRBD1 TRBJ1-6 TRBV5-6 once TGTGCCAGCAGCCCCGACAGGGGCGCTCCAGCTTCACCCCTCCACTTT CASSPDRGAPASPLHF
TRBD1 TRBJ1-1 TRBV28 . TGTGCCGTGACGTGGGGACAGGGGGCCGTTAACACTGAAGCTTTCTTT CAVTWGQGAVNTEAFF
. TRBJ2-7 TRBV3-1/TRBV3-2 once TGTGCCAGCAGCCAAGCAGGGGAAAGCTACGAGCAGTACTTC CASSQAGESYEQYF
TRBD1 TRBJ1-2 TRBV11-2 once TGTGCCAGCAGCATCTCAGGGGGCGCTGGTTATGGCTACACCTTC CASSISGGAGYGYTF
. TRBJ1-2 TRBV20-1 few TGCAGTGCAAACGGTAACTATGGCTACACCTTC CSANGNYGYTF
. TRBJ1-2 TRBV25-1 . TGTGCCAGCAGTGAATCCGGAGGCGGCGGCTATGGCTACACCTTC CASSESGGGGYGYTF
. TRBJ1-2 TRBV28 . TGTGCCAGCAGTTTACAGGGTGCTGGCTACACCTTC CASSLQGAGYTF
. TRBJ2-5 TRBV5-1 . TGCGCCAGCAGCTTGGCAGGGGCAGAGACCCAGTACTTC CASSLAGAETQYF
TRBD1 TRBJ2-7 TRBV9 . TGTGCCAGCAGCGTAGGGCCAGGGGGTTCCTACGAGCAGTACTTC CASSVGPGGSYEQYF
. TRBJ1-5 TRBV9 few TGTGCCAGCAGCGTAGACAACAATCAGCCCCAGCATTTT CASSVDNNQPQHF
TRBD1 TRBJ2-3 TRBV29-1 . TGCAGCGTCATCCGGGACAGGGGGGCCGATACGCAGTATTTT CSVIRDRGADTQYF
. TRBJ1-2 TRBV30 . TGTGCCTGGAGTAAGCGGGCGGCTAACTATGGCTACACCTTC CAWSKRAANYGYTF
TRBD1 TRBJ2-2 TRBV28 . TGTGCCAGCAGTCCATACAGGGGGCGCGTTGACACCGGGGAGCTGTTTTTT CASSPYRGRVDTGELFF
TRBD1 TRBJ2-1 TRBV19 . TGTGCCAGTAGTACCCGGGACAGGGGACACAATGAGCAGTTCTTC CASSTRDRGHNEQFF
TRBD1 TRBJ1-6 TRBV12-5 . TGTGCTAGTGGCCTGGACAGGGACATATGGAATTCACCCCTCCACTTT CASGLDRDIWNSPLHF
TRBD1 TRBJ1-2 TRBV6-6 . TGTGCCAGCAGTCCCCGGGACAGGGAGAACTGGGCCTATGGCTACACCTTC CASSPRDRENWAYGYTF
. TRBJ1-4 TRBV15 . TGTGCCACCAGCATCCCCGGTGGAGGGAATGAAAAACTGTTTTTT CATSIPGGGNEKLFF